Below are 2 T cell receptor beta chains sequenced from a single sample in a study of T cells after posttransplantation cyclophosphamide. Clones were sequenced by immunoSEQ multiplex PCR, and TCRdb holds only the in-frame ones, with some missing. The repertoire holds about 21,000 clones, roughly 85% seen once, with more than 2% in the top ten. Methotrexate plus calcineurin inhibitor accompanied controls' myeloablative marrow transplants; sampling was 1 year later. The source material was PBMCs, sampled around 53 weeks after allogeneic stem cell transplant with calcineurin inhibitor and methotrexate. Receptors were obtained from a female patient under 45 who received an allogeneic stem cell transplant from an unrelated donor, was CMV-positive, and had acute and chronic GVHD. The graft donor may have contributed some T cells.

This clone was recorded once. The chain employs TRBV19 and TRBJ1-1, with D perhaps TRBD1 (6 bases). This CDR3 has 16 residues. Germline V gene data show CDR1 as LNHDA and CDR2 as SQIVND (reference sequence). Trimming removed 4 bases from V and 0 bases from J, with 15 bases in between. CDR3 coding DNA: TGTGCCAGTAGTACACCTTACAGGGTGGTGAACACTGAAGCTTTCTTT. It is translated as CASSTPYRVVNTEAFF.

This chain links TRBV2 with TRBJ2-5; the match to TRBD2 covers 7 bases. CDR1 and CDR2 (germline): SNHLY, FYNNEI. The CDR3 totals 12 residues. V lost 7 bases, J lost 5 bases, and 4 bases stayed unmatched. This CDR3 reads CASKFGGETQYF. CDR3 in DNA: TGTGCCAGCAAGTTCGGGGGGGAGACCCAGTACTTC.